A single sample is the source of the 21 T cell receptor beta chains below, sequenced in a study of response to subunit inactivated influenza vaccine (dated by TCRdb to the late 2010s). The library relied on RT-PCR. Instrument used: Illumina HiSeq 2500. TCRdb cleaned the public reads at Q25 with fastp, built clones with MiXCR and kept in-frame beta chains. Each entry is one CDR3 protein sequence, shown with its most common DNA and genes. In this sample the table shows over 800,000 distinct CDR3 sequences, approximately 21% of which occur a single time. 10% of the sample rests with the top ten. Material: PBMCs from blood, obtained about 5 days after vaccination. The receptors here all came from a man aged 50-60 years who received an inactivated influenza vaccine. Donor details come from another sample of the same person, matched by shared clones.

This clonotype was found a few times. The rearrangement uses TRBV28 and TRBJ2-5; 7 bases are shared with TRBD1. The CDR3 length is 16 residues. Unmatched junction bases numbered 13, after V lost 5 bases and J lost 4 bases. Germline CDR1 MDHEN, CDR2 SYDVKM. For the CDR3, the DNA is TGTGCCAGCAGTCCACGGACAGGTTTCGTCGGAGAGACCCAGTACTTC. Protein sequence: CASSPRTGFVGETQYF.

The chain has TRBV4-3 and TRBJ1-5; D might be TRBD1 (5 bases). CDR3 length: 14 residues. Germline V gene data show CDR1 as LGHNA and CDR2 as YSLEER. V lost 0 bases and J 6 bases, leaving 9 bases between the germline ends. In DNA, the CDR3 is TGCGCCAGCAGCCAAGAGAGGGGAGGTCAGCCCCAGCATTTT. This codes for CASSQERGGQPQHF.

The table lists this clonotype with many counts. The rearrangement joins TRBV7-9 to TRBJ2-7, with D perhaps TRBD1 (6 bases). The CDR3 totals 14 residues. Trimming cost V 6 bases and J 1 base, with 13 bases left between them. Germline V gene lookup returns CDR1 SEHNR and CDR2 FQNEAQ (reference sequence). The CDR3: CASSEGQLSYEQYF. CDR3 coding DNA: TGTGCCAGCAGTGAAGGACAGCTATCCTACGAGCAGTACTTC.

This rearrangement joins TRBV27 to TRBJ2-3, with D uncertain. The length of the CDR3 is 14 residues. The V gene lost 1 base and the J gene lost 2 bases, with 7 bases spanning the gap. Germline V CDR1 and CDR2: MNHEY, SMNVEV (reference sequence). The CDR3 region is CASSLWPNTDTQYF. In nucleotides, the CDR3 is TGTGCCAGCAGTTTATGGCCCAACACAGATACGCAGTATTTT.

The chain links TRBV4-2 to TRBJ2-2; D call uncertain. CDR3 size: 16 residues. V gave up 0 bases and J gave up 5 bases, with 13 bases separating them. Per the germline V gene, CDR1 is LGHNA and CDR2 is YNFKEQ. The CDR3 DNA sequence: TGTGCCAGCAGCCAAGACCCAGAGACACGTACCGGGGAGCTGTTTTTT. It yields the protein CASSQDPETRTGELFF.

In its sample, this clonotype was seen a few times. The chain is built from TRBV20-1 and TRBJ1-5, with D tentatively TRBD1 (6 bases). Germline lookup yields CDR1 DFQATT and CDR2 SNEGSKA (reference sequence). Trimming removed 4 bases from V and 0 bases from J, with 13 bases in between. The CDR3 is 15 amino acids. The CDR3 DNA is TGCAGTGCTACACAGGGAGGGCGTAGCAATCAGCCCCAGCATTTT. Translating it yields CSATQGGRSNQPQHF.

The chain employs TRBV29-1 and TRBJ2-7; D tentatively fits TRBD1 or TRBD2 (5 bases each). The CDR3 totals 14 residues. Trimming shortened V by 5 bases and J by 7 bases, and 21 bases separated the two germline ends. Germline-derived CDR1 and CDR2 are SQVTM and ANQGSEA. CDR3 sequence (DNA): TGCAGCGTTAAACGGGACGGACCTCTGGGGGAGCAGTACTTC. It codes for CSVKRDGPLGEQYF.

The V gene is TRBV12-3 or TRBV12-4, the J gene TRBJ2-2; TRBD1 is a possible D gene (6 bases). CDR3 length: 17 amino acids. The V and J ends lost 3 bases and 3 bases respectively, with 17 bases between them. The CDR3 region has the DNA TGTGCCAGCAGTTTGTGGGGACAAGGAAGTGACACCGGGGAGCTGTTTTTT. Translated, it gives CASSLWGQGSDTGELFF.

This clonotype showed up just a few times. At one end the junction does not follow the germline gene, possibly because of a read error. The chain employs TRBV4-3 and TRBJ1-1, with D possibly being TRBD1 (6 bases). Germline V gene sequence: CDR1 LGHNA, CDR2 YSLEER. This CDR3 is built from 15 residues. Written as DNA, the CDR3 is TGCGCCAGCAGCCAAGCTCTCACAGGGAACTCTGAAGCTTTCTTT. Protein product: CASSQALTGNSEAFF.

This chain joins TRBV7-2 and TRBJ1-2, with D hard to call. The CDR3 length is 13 residues. The V and J ends lost 3 bases and 8 bases respectively, with 13 bases between them. The germline CDR1 and CDR2 sequences are SGHTA and FQGNSA. This chain's CDR3 is CASSFFSTPGYTF. CDR3 nucleotide sequence: TGTGCCAGCAGCTTCTTCAGCACGCCGGGCTACACCTTC.

This clonotype came up a few times. The chain employs TRBV3-1 and TRBJ2-1; maybe TRBD2 (5 bases). V lost 9 bases and J lost 5, with 14 bases in between. The CDR3 contains 13 residues. Germline V lookup: CDR1 LGHDT, CDR2 YNNKEL (reference sequence). The CDR3 is CASASTLDNEQFF. CDR3 DNA: TGTGCCAGTGCTAGCACCTTAGACAATGAGCAGTTCTTC.

This clonotype was recorded a few times. The V gene is TRBV4-3, the J gene TRBJ2-1, with 10 bases identical to TRBD2. This CDR3 has 17 residues. Germline loops: CDR1 LGHNA, CDR2 YSLEER. V lost 4 bases and J lost 8; bases outside the gene matches: 14. CDR3 nucleotide sequence: TGCGCCAGCAGCCCCCGAACTAGCGGGATTGGTGTGCATGAGCAGTTCTTC. It codes for CASSPRTSGIGVHEQFF.

There are many counts of this clonotype. This chain joins TRBV12-3 or TRBV12-4 and TRBJ1-2; D perhaps matches TRBD1 (5 bases). There are 17 residues in the CDR3. The V end lost 6 bases, the J end lost 5 bases, and 25 bases lay between the germline ends. In nucleotides, the CDR3 is TGTGCCAGCAGCCCGACCATAGGGCAGGGAGGAGAATATGGCTACACCTTC. Protein: CASSPTIGQGGEYGYTF.

This chain joins TRBV6-1 and TRBJ2-1; 11 nucleotides match TRBD2. The CDR3 extends over 15 amino acids. V lost 5 bases, J lost 3 bases, and 3 bases stayed unmatched. CDR1 is MNHNS and CDR2 is SASEGT in the germline V gene. This CDR3 is CASSRGTSGYNEQFF. The CDR3 region has the DNA TGTGCCAGCAGTCGCGGGACTAGCGGCTACAATGAGCAGTTCTTC.

V is TRBV3-1 and J is TRBJ1-5; D is possibly TRBD1 (5 bases). Trimming pared 3 bases from V and 0 bases from J, leaving 9 bases between. The CDR3 consists of 15 residues. CDR1 is LGHDT and CDR2 is YNNKEL in the germline V gene (reference sequence). The CDR3 here is CASSQGQNSNQPQHF. The CDR3 DNA is TGTGCCAGCAGCCAGGGGCAGAATAGCAATCAGCCCCAGCATTTT.

A few counts support this clonotype. The CDR3 coding sequence is TGTGCCAGCAGTCACAACGGAGCGAATGAAAAACTGTTTTTT. The encoded protein is CASSHNGANEKLFF. The chain is built from TRBV27 and TRBJ1-4; D remains ambiguous. Trimming removed 5 bases from V and 5 bases from J, with 12 bases in between. Germline V CDR1 and CDR2: MNHEY, SMNVEV (reference sequence). This CDR3 is 14 amino acids long.

This clonotype was observed a handful of times. The chain links TRBV27 to TRBJ2-1, with TRBD1 matching 9 bases. Germline CDR1 MNHEY, CDR2 SMNVEV (reference sequence). Trimming cost V 4 bases and J 7 bases; bases outside gene matches: 11. This CDR3 is 16 amino acids long. The CDR3 here is CASSSNNGQGRNEQFF. CDR3 bases: TGTGCCAGCAGTTCCAATAATGGACAGGGGAGGAATGAGCAGTTCTTC.

This rearrangement joins TRBV20-1 to TRBJ2-1; D ambiguous. The ends were cut back, 6 bases at V and 4 bases at J, with 16 bases in the middle. The CDR3 length is 14 residues. Germline loops: CDR1 DFQATT, CDR2 SNEGSKA (reference sequence). CDR3 bases: TGCAGTGCCCCACCCCAACTTTCTTACAATGAGCAGTTCTTC. This translates into CSAPPQLSYNEQFF.

The gene calls are TRBV6-6 and TRBJ2-2; D gene unclear. The V gene's germline CDR1 is MNHNY and CDR2 SVGAGI (reference sequence). Trimming stripped 6 bases from V and 8 bases from J, with 10 bases between. This CDR3 region has 12 residues. In DNA, the CDR3 is TGTGCCAGCAGCCCCGTTTTGGGGGAGCTGTTTTTT. Translating it yields CASSPVLGELFF.

The chain has TRBV12-3 or TRBV12-4 and TRBJ1-4; a possible D gene is TRBD1 (6 bases). CDR3 length: 13 amino acids. Trimming removed 7 bases from V and 6 bases from J, with 12 bases in between. The CDR3 reads CASTDRGDEKLFF. DNA for the CDR3: TGTGCCAGCACGGACAGAGGGGATGAAAAACTGTTTTTT.

A few counts support this clonotype. The chain couples TRBV6-1 to TRBJ2-7; 14 bases map to TRBD2. The CDR3 length is 17 residues. Germline trimming cut 7 bases from V and 0 bases from J; bases unmatched to any gene: 8. The V gene's germline CDR1 is MNHNS and CDR2 SASEGT. The CDR3 DNA sequence: TGTGCCAGCATTCGGACTAGCGGGAGGTTGGGCTCCTACGAGCAGTACTTC. Protein product: CASIRTSGRLGSYEQYF.